The 26 T cell receptor beta chains below all came from one sample that was sequenced in a study of blood T cell repertoires in COVID-19. The protocol was immunoSEQ multiplex PCR, while the TCRdb copy is restricted to in-frame clones and leaves out a portion. The sample carries about 260,000 clones, 80% to 90% recorded once. The specimen was PBMCs or T cells enriched from blood (not recorded which). The receptors stem from a woman in her twenties or thirties with acute COVID-19.

The J gene is TRBJ2-7, the V gene TRBV7-9; TRBD2 aligns across 10 bases. Germline trimming cut 3 bases from V and 6 bases from J; bases unmatched to any gene: 5. The germline V gene encodes CDR1 SEHNR and CDR2 FQNEAQ (reference sequence). The CDR3 length is 14 residues. CDR3 DNA: TGTGCCAGCAGCTTTCTAGCGGGAGCGGGCGAGCAGTACTTC. Protein: CASSFLAGAGEQYF.

In this sample, this clone turned up a few times. The chain links TRBV7-3 to TRBJ1-1; tentative D call: TRBD1 (6 bases). Germline V gives CDR1 SGHTA, CDR2 FQGTGA. The CDR3 has 13 residues. Trimming shortened V by 4 bases and J by 4 bases, and 10 bases separated the two germline ends. The CDR3 loop is CASSSQGTTEAFF. In DNA form, the CDR3 reads TGTGCCAGCAGCTCCCAGGGGACCACTGAAGCTTTCTTT.

V usage is TRBV27 and J usage is TRBJ2-3, with 9 bases aligning to TRBD2. Germline lookup yields CDR1 MNHEY and CDR2 SMNVEV (reference sequence). The CDR3 extends over 16 amino acids. V trimming: 6 bases; J trimming: 3 bases; junction bases outside the gene matches: 10. CDR3 amino acids: CASRSLAGERTDTQYF. The CDR3 region has the DNA TGTGCCAGCAGAAGTTTAGCGGGAGAAAGGACAGATACGCAGTATTTT.

This clone was observed once. The chain couples TRBV27 to TRBJ2-4; 7 bases line up with TRBD2. The V and J ends lost 0 bases and 7 bases, in that order; junction bases with no gene match: 6. There are 15 residues in the CDR3. Germline V lookup: CDR1 MNHEY, CDR2 SMNVEV (reference sequence). CDR3 residues: CASSLSMSGINIQYF. CDR3 coding DNA: TGTGCCAGCAGTTTATCGATGAGCGGGATTAACATTCAGTACTTC.

V usage is TRBV9 and J usage is TRBJ2-5; D gene unclear. With 0 bases removed from V and 5 bases from J, the gap between germline ends came to 8 bases. CDR1 and CDR2 (germline): SGDLS, YYNGEE. This CDR3 has 13 amino acids. The CDR3 DNA is TGTGCCAGCAGCGTAGACGGGTTGGAGACCCAGTACTTC. This codes for CASSVDGLETQYF.

The V gene is TRBV19, the J gene TRBJ1-2; 8 bases match TRBD1. V lost 5 bases and J lost 4; bases outside the gene matches: 9. Germline V lookup: CDR1 LNHDA, CDR2 SQIVND (reference sequence). The CDR3 spans 15 residues. This chain's CDR3 is CASSARQGYSYGYTF. The CDR3 coding sequence is TGTGCCAGTAGTGCCCGACAGGGGTATTCCTATGGCTACACCTTC.

The chain carries TRBV28 and TRBJ1-5; TRBD1 might be the D (5 bases). V was pared by 3 bases and J by 2 bases, with 14 bases between. CDR3 length equals 16 residues. The germline CDR1 and CDR2 sequences are MDHEN and SYDVKM. CDR3 amino acids: CASSLEGQGGNQPQHF. For the CDR3, the DNA is TGTGCCAGCAGTTTGGAGGGGCAGGGTGGCAATCAGCCCCAGCATTTT.

V usage is TRBV9 and J usage is TRBJ2-7; TRBD2 is a possible D gene (5 bases). Looked up from germline, CDR1 is SGDLS and CDR2 is YYNGEE. This CDR3 contains 13 residues. The ends were cut back, 4 bases at V and 6 bases at J, with 14 bases in the middle. CDR3 in amino acids: CASSLLIGSEQYF. CDR3 bases: TGTGCCAGCAGCCTGCTAATAGGGAGCGAGCAGTACTTC.

This chain connects TRBV6-6 to TRBJ2-1; maybe TRBD1 (5 bases). The CDR3 consists of 12 residues. Germline V gives CDR1 MNHNY, CDR2 SVGAGI (reference sequence). Trimming pared 5 bases from V and 10 bases from J, leaving 12 bases between. The CDR3 DNA follows: TGTGCCAGCAGTGACAGTCAAGGGGAGCAGTTCTTC. Amino acid sequence: CASSDSQGEQFF.

V usage is TRBV9 and J usage is TRBJ2-1; 7 bases agree with TRBD2. The germline gives CDR1 SGDLS, CDR2 YYNGEE. V lost 0 bases to trimming and J lost 0 bases; unmatched junction nucleotides: 3. This CDR3 has 16 amino acids. The CDR3, as DNA: TGTGCCAGCAGCGTAGGAGCGGGGAGCTCCTACAATGAGCAGTTCTTC. It codes for CASSVGAGSSYNEQFF.

V and J are TRBV27 and TRBJ1-6; a possible D gene is TRBD1 (6 bases). This CDR3 has 15 residues. The germline CDR1 and CDR2 sequences are MNHEY and SMNVEV (reference sequence). The V end lost 6 bases, the J end lost 4 bases, and 13 bases lay between the germline ends. The chain's CDR3 is CASRARDTYNSPLHF. DNA of the CDR3: TGTGCCAGCAGAGCCCGGGACACTTATAATTCACCCCTCCACTTT.

The V and J genes are TRBV28 and TRBJ2-6; D is ambiguous. Germline CDR1 MDHEN, CDR2 SYDVKM. The CDR3 totals 20 residues. Deletions cut 6 bases from V and 1 base from J, with 25 bases between. The CDR3 bases are TGTGCCAGCAGCCGTGGTTTGGGCGCCGAAGTCTTATCTGGGGCCAACGTCCTGACTTTC. This encodes CASSRGLGAEVLSGANVLTF. The full variable domain, its missing parts supplied by reference TRBV28 and TRBJ2-6, is DVKVTQSSRYLVKRTGEKVFLECVQDMDHENMFWYRQDPGLGLRLIYFSYDVKMKEKGDIPEGYSVSREKKERFSLILESASTNQTSMYLCASSRGLGAEVLSGANVLTFGAGSRLTVL.

The rearrangement joins TRBV24-1 to TRBJ2-2; 8 nucleotides match TRBD1. The germline V gene has CDR1 KGHDR and CDR2 SFDVKD. The CDR3 contains 15 residues. Losses at the gene ends were 5 bases for V and 4 bases for J; bases not matched to a gene: 5. The CDR3 is CATSGTGGSTGELFF. The DNA of the CDR3 is TGTGCCACCAGTGGTACAGGGGGGAGCACCGGGGAGCTGTTTTTT.

This rearrangement joins TRBV6-2 or TRBV6-3 to TRBJ2-1; D possibly corresponds to TRBD2 (5 bases). The CDR3 contains 15 residues. Per germline, CDR1 MNHEY and CDR2 SVGEGT. The V gene lost 5 bases and the J gene lost 3 bases, with 14 bases spanning the gap. The CDR3: CASSALAPLYNEQFF. The CDR3 region has the DNA TGTGCCAGCAGTGCGCTAGCTCCCCTCTACAATGAGCAGTTCTTC.

CDR3 sequence (DNA): TGTGCCAGCAGTCTCAAGGCATTCGGGGGTGTCGAGCAGTACTTC. As protein: CASSLKAFGGVEQYF. This sequence joins TRBV28 and TRBJ2-7; a weak D match, TRBD2 (6 bases). The CDR3 runs 15 residues. The ends were cut back, 5 bases at V and 6 bases at J, with 20 bases in the middle. Germline V CDR1 and CDR2: MDHEN, SYDVKM.

V is TRBV19 and J is TRBJ2-1; TRBD2 matches at 9 bases. The germline V gene encodes CDR1 LNHDA and CDR2 SQIVND (reference sequence). The CDR3 length is 16 residues. V was pared by 5 bases and J by 0 bases, with 5 bases of the junction left unmatched. Here the CDR3 reads CASSPGLASSYNEQFF. The CDR3 DNA is TGTGCCAGTAGTCCAGGACTAGCGAGCTCCTACAATGAGCAGTTCTTC.

The J gene is TRBJ2-7, the V gene TRBV28; TRBD1 agrees at 10 bases. V was pared by 6 bases and J by 7 bases, with 3 bases of the junction left unmatched. Germline-derived CDR1 and CDR2 are MDHEN and SYDVKM. The CDR3 totals 12 residues. In DNA form, the CDR3 reads TGTGCCAGCAGCTGGACAGGGGGTGAGCAGTACTTC. Protein sequence: CASSWTGGEQYF.

The genes are TRBV28 and TRBJ1-6; D is uncertain. V was pared by 1 base and J by 12 bases, with 16 bases between. The CDR3 consists of 15 residues. Looked up from germline, CDR1 is MDHEN and CDR2 is SYDVKM. DNA of the CDR3: TGTGCCAGCAGTTTATCAACCGATTCCGGGGTACCCCTCCACTTT. Residues: CASSLSTDSGVPLHF.

The V call is TRBV5-1, the J call TRBJ1-2, with TRBD1 matching 7 bases. Germline V gene data show CDR1 as SGHRS and CDR2 as YFSETQ. The CDR3 spans 15 residues. V lost 0 bases, J lost 4 bases, and 6 bases stayed unmatched. The CDR3 sequence: CASSLVTGMGYGYTF. DNA of the CDR3: TGCGCCAGCAGCTTGGTGACAGGGATGGGCTATGGCTACACCTTC.

V and J are TRBV4-3 and TRBJ2-3; TRBD1 aligns across 10 bases. The CDR3 is 15 residues long. The germline gives CDR1 LGHNA, CDR2 YSLEER. Trimming at V came to 0 bases and at J to 6 bases, leaving 3 bases not matched to a gene. This CDR3 reads CASSQEGTGVDTQYF. As DNA, the CDR3 is TGCGCCAGCAGCCAAGAAGGGACAGGGGTCGATACGCAGTATTTT.

The rearrangement joins TRBV5-6 to TRBJ2-3; the match to TRBD2 covers 11 bases. The trim removed 1 base at V and 5 bases at J, leaving 12 bases unmatched. The CDR3 runs 18 residues. Per the germline V gene, CDR1 is SGHDT and CDR2 is YYEEEE. This CDR3 is CASSLNALLAGVEDTQYF. The CDR3 bases are TGTGCCAGCAGCTTGAACGCATTACTAGCGGGAGTAGAAGATACGCAGTATTTT.

This chain connects TRBV2 to TRBJ1-2; 10 positions match TRBD1. Germline CDR1 is SNHLY and CDR2 is FYNNEI. V lost 2 bases and J lost 0; bases outside the gene matches: 6. The CDR3 has 17 residues. The CDR3 here is CASSELGDRGPNYGYTF. CDR3 coding DNA: TGTGCCAGCAGTGAATTGGGGGACAGGGGTCCTAACTATGGCTACACCTTC.

V is TRBV15 and J is TRBJ2-1, with D perhaps matching TRBD2 (6 bases). There are 14 residues in the CDR3. Germline values: CDR1 LNHNV, CDR2 YYDKDF (reference sequence). The germline V and J ends were trimmed by 8 bases and 8 bases, with 19 bases remaining between them. CDR3 residues: CATVTSPSSDEQFF. The CDR3 DNA follows: TGTGCCACCGTAACTAGCCCATCCAGCGATGAGCAGTTCTTC.

The gene calls are TRBV27 and TRBJ2-7, with D perhaps TRBD2 (6 bases). The germline CDR1 and CDR2 sequences are MNHEY and SMNVEV (reference sequence). The CDR3 covers 13 residues. Trimming took off 9 bases at V and 0 bases at J, with 12 bases between the two ends. CDR3 nucleotide sequence: TGTGCCAGTGGGGGGTGGGGCTCCTACGAGCAGTACTTC. The encoded protein is CASGGWGSYEQYF.

This clone was detected only once. The CDR3 nucleotides read TGTGCCAGCAGCTTAGGATCTGGGACTAACACCGGGGAGCTGTTTTTT. Amino acid sequence: CASSLGSGTNTGELFF. The chain joins TRBV7-2 to TRBJ2-2; a weak D match, TRBD2 (6 bases). Deletions cut 1 base from V and 2 bases from J, with 11 bases between. The CDR3 runs 16 residues. The germline V gene has CDR1 SGHTA and CDR2 FQGNSA. The variable domain in full, with the rest retrieved from reference TRBV7-2 and TRBJ2-2, is GAGVSQSPSNKVTEKGKDVELRCDPISGHTALYWYRQSLGQGLEFLIYFQGNSAPDKSGLPSDRFSAERTGGSVSTLTIQRTQQEDSAVYLCASSLGSGTNTGELFFGEGSRLTVL.

This chain joins TRBV29-1 and TRBJ1-1, with TRBD1 as a possible D gene (5 bases). The CDR3 sequence is 13 residues long. The V end lost 6 bases, the J end lost 4 bases, and 15 bases lay between the germline ends. Looked up from germline, CDR1 is SQVTM and CDR2 is ANQGSEA. DNA of the CDR3: TGCAGCGTCGAATGGGGGGAGGGCACTGAAGCTTTCTTT. Residues: CSVEWGEGTEAFF.